A single TCR beta chain is shown here with its context. Antigen: not known. Whole-blood RNA isolation (total RNA) proceeded without T cell sorting. The data belong to a study of monozygotic twins with inflammatory bowel disease. Study-wide findings and caveats: Researchers were unable to tell different T cell subtypes apart. IBD patients exhibited fewer clonotypes shared with other individuals than healthy twins, particularly with disease activity.

Nested PCRs of about 17 and 10 cycles, two in total, were run on TCRalpha and TCRbeta cDNA. After re-calling the 5' RACE reads, TCRdb lists one entry per CDR3 protein, DNA absent. This sample's clone table lists approximately 400,000 distinct CDR3 sequences. This CDR3 has 15 amino acids. The germline CDR1 and CDR2 sequences are DFQATT and SNEGSKA (reference sequence). This clonotype was obtained from a human donor with ulcerative colitis or Crohn's disease, or a healthy co-twin of an affected twin (not recorded which). This chain uses TRBV20-1 with TRBJ2-5; TCRdb lists TRBD2, though no DNA is available to test this call. Specimen: blood. CDR3 sequence: CSAKRQGGRAETQYF.